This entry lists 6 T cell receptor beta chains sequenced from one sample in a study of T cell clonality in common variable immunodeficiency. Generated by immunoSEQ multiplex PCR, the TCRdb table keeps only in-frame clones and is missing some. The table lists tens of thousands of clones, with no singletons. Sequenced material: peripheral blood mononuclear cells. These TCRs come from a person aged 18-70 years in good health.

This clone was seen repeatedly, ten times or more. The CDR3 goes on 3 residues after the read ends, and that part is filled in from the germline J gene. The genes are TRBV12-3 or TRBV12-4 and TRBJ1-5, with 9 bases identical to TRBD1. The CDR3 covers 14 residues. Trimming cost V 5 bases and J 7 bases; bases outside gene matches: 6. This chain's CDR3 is CASSLQGANQPQHF. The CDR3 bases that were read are TGTGCCAGCAGTCTACAGGGGGCAAACCAGCCC.

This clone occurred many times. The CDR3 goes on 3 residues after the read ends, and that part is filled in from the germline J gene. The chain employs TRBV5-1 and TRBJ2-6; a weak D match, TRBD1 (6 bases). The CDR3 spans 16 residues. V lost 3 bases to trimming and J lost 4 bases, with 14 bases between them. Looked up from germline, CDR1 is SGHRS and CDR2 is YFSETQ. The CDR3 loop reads CASSYYRVGGANVLTF. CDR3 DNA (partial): TGCGCCAGCAGCTACTACAGGGTCGGAGGGGCCAACGTC.

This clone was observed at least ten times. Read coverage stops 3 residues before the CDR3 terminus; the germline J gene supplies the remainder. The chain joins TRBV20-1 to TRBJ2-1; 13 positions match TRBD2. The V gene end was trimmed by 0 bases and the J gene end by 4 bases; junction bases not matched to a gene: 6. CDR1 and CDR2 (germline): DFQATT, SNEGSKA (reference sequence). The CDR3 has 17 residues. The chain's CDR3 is CSARDLQLAGGYNEQFF. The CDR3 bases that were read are TGCAGTGCTAGAGACCTCCAACTAGCGGGGGGGTACAATGAG.

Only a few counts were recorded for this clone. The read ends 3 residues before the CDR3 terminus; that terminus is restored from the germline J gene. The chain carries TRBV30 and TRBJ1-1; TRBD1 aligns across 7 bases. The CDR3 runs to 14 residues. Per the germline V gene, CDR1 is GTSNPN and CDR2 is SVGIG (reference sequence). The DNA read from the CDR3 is TGTGCCTGGAGTGGCCAGACAGGGTCCTACGAG. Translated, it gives CAWSGQTGSYE. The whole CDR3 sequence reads CAWSGQTGSYEAFF.

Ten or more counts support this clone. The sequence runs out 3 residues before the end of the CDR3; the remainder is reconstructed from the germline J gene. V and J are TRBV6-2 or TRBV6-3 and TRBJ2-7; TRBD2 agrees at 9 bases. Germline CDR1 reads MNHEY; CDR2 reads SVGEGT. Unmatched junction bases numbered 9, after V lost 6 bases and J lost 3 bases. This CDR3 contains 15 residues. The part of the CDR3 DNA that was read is TGTGCCAGCAGAGCCGGGACTAGCCTAAACTACGAG. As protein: CASRAGTSLNYE. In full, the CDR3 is CASRAGTSLNYEQYF.

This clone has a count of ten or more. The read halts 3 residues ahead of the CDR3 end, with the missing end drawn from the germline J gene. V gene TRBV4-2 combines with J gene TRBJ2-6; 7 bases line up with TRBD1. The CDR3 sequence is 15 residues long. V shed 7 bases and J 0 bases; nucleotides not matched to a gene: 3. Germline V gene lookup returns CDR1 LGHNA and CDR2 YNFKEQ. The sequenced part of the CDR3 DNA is TGTGCCAGCACCGGGGACAGCTCTGGGGCCAACGTC. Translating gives CASTGDSSGANV. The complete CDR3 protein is CASTGDSSGANVLTF.